This paragraph covers one T cell receptor gamma chain sequence. Its antigen is as yet unknown. The data derive from a study of Vδ1+ human thymocytes. General observations from the study: Thymic TRG and TRD repertoires appeared highly polyclonal.

The sorted cells were CD3+ Vdelta1+ Vdelta2- thymocytes from alphabeta-depleted thymus. In germline, CDR1 is VENAVY, CDR2 YDSYNSRV. Trimming at V came to 5 bases and at J to 3 bases, leaving 16 bases not matched to a gene. The CDR3 runs to 16 residues. Sequences come from RNA converted to cDNA by reverse transcription. The CDR3 regions were amplified by multiplex PCR from V-gene primers to a constant-region primer. TCRdb re-analyzed the multiplex PCR reads via CATT. Of about 36,000 gamma-chain clones in the sample, 20% were seen once. The material sequenced was Vdelta1+ gamma-delta thymocytes from the thymus. Documented subset: FACS-sorted CD3+ TCRalphabeta- TCRVdelta1+ TCRVdelta2- thymocytes. The receptor was isolated from a girl under three years old who had congenital heart surgery. The chain carries TRGV8 and TRGJ1 or TRGJ2. This CDR3 is CATWGHRKSPYYKKLF. DNA for the CDR3: TGTGCCACCTGGGGACATCGTAAGTCGCCTTATTATAAGAAACTCTTT.